A single sample is the source of the 5 T cell receptor beta chains below, sequenced in a study of T cells after yellow fever vaccination. TCRdb itself ran the 5' RACE reads through MiXCR, one entry per CDR3 protein. Seen here are approximately 510,000 distinct CDR3 sequences, roughly 22% observed once, and the top ten hold 16%. This specimen consisted of PBMCs, obtained 21 days after the first yellow fever vaccination. The receptors come from a man aged 18 to 30 who received the YFV17D yellow fever vaccine.

V gene TRBV7-2 combines with J gene TRBJ2-1; TRBD2 agrees at 14 bases. This CDR3 region has 15 residues. Per germline, CDR1 SGHTA and CDR2 FQGNSA. With 10 bases clipped from V and 7 bases from J, the junction kept 9 bases outside the gene matches. The CDR3 coding sequence is TGTGCCACCGAGACTAGCGGGGGGGCTCTGAATGAGCAGTTCTTC. It translates to CATETSGGALNEQFF.

This clonotype was seen more than once but under ten times. The chain is built from TRBV18 and TRBJ2-4; perhaps TRBD2 as D (6 bases). The CDR3 covers 16 residues. From germline, CDR1 is KGHSH and CDR2 LQKENI. The V and J ends lost 0 bases and 0 bases respectively, with 9 bases between them. The CDR3 loop reads CASSPPGGLAKNIQYF. The CDR3 DNA reads TGTGCCAGCTCACCACCGGGGGGACTAGCCAAAAACATTCAGTACTTC.

In regard to this clonotype: The junction shows a germline mismatch at one end, possibly a read error. The chain has TRBV19 and TRBJ2-2, with 8 bases fitting TRBD2. This CDR3 is 18 amino acids long. Per the germline V gene, CDR1 is LNHDA and CDR2 is SQIVND (reference sequence). The CDR3 here is CAGSIFLVGGADTGELFF. CDR3 nucleotides: TGTGCCGGTAGTATCTTCCTGGTCGGGGGGGCGGACACCGGGGAGCTGTTTTTT.

This chain uses TRBV9 with TRBJ1-2; D is ambiguous. The CDR3 totals 14 residues. The germline V gene has CDR1 SGDLS and CDR2 YYNGEE. V was clipped by 0 bases and J by 5 bases, with 11 bases between them. The DNA of the CDR3 is TGTGCCAGCAGCGTAGTGGGAGGGTCGTATGGCTACACCTTC. Amino acids: CASSVVGGSYGYTF.

This clonotype was seen only a few times. The chain employs TRBV21-1 and TRBJ1-4; the table's D call of TRBD1 was not tested on the DNA. TRBV21-1 is an annotated pseudogene. The CDR3 is 17 residues long. CDR3 DNA: TGTGCCAGCGGAATCCTTGGCAGGGATGCAACTAATGAAAAACTGTTTTTT. It encodes CASGILGRDATNEKLFF.